The present entry profiles one T cell receptor beta chain with its context. Its target is not known. These data belong to a study of cytomegalovirus exposure and HLA in healthy donors. In the study overall: About 79 million unique TCRs from HLA-typed donors were held in an early data release. Findings of the study overall: What TCR beta sequences reportedly achieved was accurate prediction of HLA-A and HLA-B alleles in most subjects. Sequencing artifact likely explains a cluster of highly shared sequence variants. Later on, an analysis showed TCR association rates differing by HLA locus, with DRB1 the most and HLA-C the fewest.

PCR involved 60 Vbeta and 13 Jbeta primers. Assay used: immunoSEQ multiplex PCR; TCRdb lists only in-frame clones, some missing. The sample shows about 130,000 clones, less than 85% of them seen only once. Germline values: CDR1 ENHRY, CDR2 SYGVKD. V lost 6 bases, J lost 0 bases, and 14 bases stayed unmatched. CDR3 size: 21 residues. Sequencing was performed on PBMCs. This chain joins TRBV10-3 and TRBJ2-6; 13 positions match TRBD2. The receptor was derived from a woman in her fifties or sixties in good health and CMV-seropositive. The CDR3 nucleotides read TGTGCCATCAGCCCAATAACTAGCGGGAGGGCCGTGGACTCTGGGGCCAACGTCCTGACTTTC. Encoded protein: CAISPITSGRAVDSGANVLTF.